A selection of T cell receptor beta chains follows, all from one sample in a study of identical twins. TCRdb passed the 5' RACE reads through MiXCR, listing each CDR3 protein once. The sample contains around 300,000 distinct CDR3 sequences, 8% to 9% of which appear only once. The sample also formed part of further work on yellow fever vaccine responses in identical twins.

Material for sequencing was memory (CD45RO+) T cells sorted from blood. These receptors all come from a woman younger than 30 in good health. Each CDR3 is given without its conserved first and last residue.

j_call v_call cdr3_aa
TRBJ2-1 TRBV29-1 SVEDPGPGGRAYNEQF
TRBJ2-5 TRBV14 ASTGGGSRETQY
TRBJ2-3 TRBV24-1 ATSDTYTDTQY
TRBJ1-5 TRBV19 ASSILEWSNQPQH
TRBJ2-1 TRBV7-9 ASKKVVGTDNEQF
TRBJ2-3 TRBV4-2 ASSQDWAGGHSDTQY
TRBJ1-5 TRBV28 ASSLWGGRDHQPQH
TRBJ2-3 TRBV27 ASSSRQTDTQY
TRBJ2-3 TRBV4-1 ASSPSTDTHY
TRBJ2-1 TRBV20-1 SARDRLAGVREQF
TRBJ1-6 TRBV15 ATSRDRGFGSPLH
TRBJ2-2 TRBV7-2 ASSFAARAANTGELF
TRBJ2-6 TRBV9 ASSSNSYSGANVLT
TRBJ2-7 TRBV12-3/TRBV12-4 ASSSPRQGAYEQY
TRBJ2-7 TRBV12-3/TRBV12-4 ASASGGTMGGEQY
TRBJ1-1 TRBV28 ASRGYRVLNTEAF
TRBJ2-7 TRBV2 ASNVAGEWYEQY